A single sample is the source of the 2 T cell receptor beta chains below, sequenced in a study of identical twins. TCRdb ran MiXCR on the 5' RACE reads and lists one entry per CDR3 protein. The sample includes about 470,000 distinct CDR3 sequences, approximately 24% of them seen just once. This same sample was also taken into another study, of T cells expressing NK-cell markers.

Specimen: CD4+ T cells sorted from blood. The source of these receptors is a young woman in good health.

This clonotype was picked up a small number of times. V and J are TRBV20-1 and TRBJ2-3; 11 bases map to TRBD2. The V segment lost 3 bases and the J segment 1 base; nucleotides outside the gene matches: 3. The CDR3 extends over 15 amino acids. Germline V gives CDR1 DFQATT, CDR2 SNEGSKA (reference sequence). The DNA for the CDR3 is TGCAGTGCTAGGGGACTAGCGGAGGGCACAGATACGCAGTATTTT. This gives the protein CSARGLAEGTDTQYF.

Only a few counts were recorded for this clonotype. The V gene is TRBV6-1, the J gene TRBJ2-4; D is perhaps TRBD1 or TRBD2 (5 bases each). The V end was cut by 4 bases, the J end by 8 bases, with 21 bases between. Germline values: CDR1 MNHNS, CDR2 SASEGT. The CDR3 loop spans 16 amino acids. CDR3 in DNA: TGTGCCAGCAGTGGGGCGGGCCGGGTCATAGGGGACATTCAGTACTTC. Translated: CASSGAGRVIGDIQYF.